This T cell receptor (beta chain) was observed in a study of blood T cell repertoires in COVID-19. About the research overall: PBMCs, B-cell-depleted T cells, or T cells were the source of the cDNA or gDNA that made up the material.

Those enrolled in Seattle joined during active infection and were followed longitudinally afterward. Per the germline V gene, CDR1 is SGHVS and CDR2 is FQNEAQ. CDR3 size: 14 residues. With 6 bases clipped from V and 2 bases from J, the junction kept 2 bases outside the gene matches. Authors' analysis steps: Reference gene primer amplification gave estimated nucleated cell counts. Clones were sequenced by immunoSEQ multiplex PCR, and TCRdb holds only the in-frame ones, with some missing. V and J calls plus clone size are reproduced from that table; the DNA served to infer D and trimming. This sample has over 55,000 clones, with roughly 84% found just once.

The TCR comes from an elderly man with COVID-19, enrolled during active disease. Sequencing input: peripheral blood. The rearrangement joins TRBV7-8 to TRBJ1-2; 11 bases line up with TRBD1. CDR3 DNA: TGTGCCAGCAGTAGGACAGGGGGCAACTATGGCTACACCTTC. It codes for CASSRTGGNYGYTF.